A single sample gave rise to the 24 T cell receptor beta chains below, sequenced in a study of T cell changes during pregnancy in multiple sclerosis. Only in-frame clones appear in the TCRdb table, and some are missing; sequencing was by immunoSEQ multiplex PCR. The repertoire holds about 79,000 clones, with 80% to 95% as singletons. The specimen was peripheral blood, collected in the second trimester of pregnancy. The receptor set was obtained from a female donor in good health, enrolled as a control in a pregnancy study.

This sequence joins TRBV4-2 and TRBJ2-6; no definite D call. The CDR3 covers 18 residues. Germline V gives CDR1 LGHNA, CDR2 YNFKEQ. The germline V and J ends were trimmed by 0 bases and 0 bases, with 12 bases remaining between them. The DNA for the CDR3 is TGTGCCAGCAGCCAAGAAATCGCAGGCAACTCTGGGGCCAACGTCCTGACTTTC. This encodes CASSQEIAGNSGANVLTF.

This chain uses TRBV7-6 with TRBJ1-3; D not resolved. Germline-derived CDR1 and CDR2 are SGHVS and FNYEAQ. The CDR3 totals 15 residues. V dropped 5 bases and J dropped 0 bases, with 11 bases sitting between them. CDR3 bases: TGTGCCAGCAGCGCGATGACGGGCTCTGGAAACACCATATATTTT. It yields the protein CASSAMTGSGNTIYF.

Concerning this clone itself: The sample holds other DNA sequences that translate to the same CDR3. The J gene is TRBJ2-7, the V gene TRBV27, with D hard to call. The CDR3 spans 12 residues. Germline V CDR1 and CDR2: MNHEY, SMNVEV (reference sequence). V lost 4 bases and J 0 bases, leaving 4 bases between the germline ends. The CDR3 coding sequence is TGTGCCAGCAGTTCTTCCTCCTACGAGCAGTACTTC. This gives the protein CASSSSSYEQYF.

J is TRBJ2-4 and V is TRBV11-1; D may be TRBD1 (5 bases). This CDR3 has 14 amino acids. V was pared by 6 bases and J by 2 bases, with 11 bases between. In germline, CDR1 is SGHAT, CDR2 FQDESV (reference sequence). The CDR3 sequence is CASSERGTKNIQYF. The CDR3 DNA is TGTGCCAGCAGTGAAAGGGGAACCAAAAACATTCAGTACTTC.

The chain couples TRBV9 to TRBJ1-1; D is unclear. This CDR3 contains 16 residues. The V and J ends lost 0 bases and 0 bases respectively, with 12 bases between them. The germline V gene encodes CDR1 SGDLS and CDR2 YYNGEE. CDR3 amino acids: CASSVDGGILNTEAFF. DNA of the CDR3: TGTGCCAGCAGCGTAGATGGAGGGATATTGAACACTGAAGCTTTCTTT.

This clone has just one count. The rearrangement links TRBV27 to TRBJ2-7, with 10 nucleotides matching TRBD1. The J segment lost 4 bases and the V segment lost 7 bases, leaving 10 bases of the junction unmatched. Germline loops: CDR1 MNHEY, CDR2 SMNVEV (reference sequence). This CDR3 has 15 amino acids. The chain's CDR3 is CASTPTGDRGYEQYF. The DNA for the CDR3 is TGTGCCAGCACACCCACCGGGGACAGGGGTTACGAGCAGTACTTC.

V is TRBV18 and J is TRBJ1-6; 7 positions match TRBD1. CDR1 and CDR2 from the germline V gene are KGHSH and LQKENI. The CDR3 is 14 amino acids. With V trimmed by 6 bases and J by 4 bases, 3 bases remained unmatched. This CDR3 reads CASSPGQYNSPLHF. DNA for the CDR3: TGTGCCAGCTCCCCGGGACAGTATAATTCACCCCTCCACTTT.

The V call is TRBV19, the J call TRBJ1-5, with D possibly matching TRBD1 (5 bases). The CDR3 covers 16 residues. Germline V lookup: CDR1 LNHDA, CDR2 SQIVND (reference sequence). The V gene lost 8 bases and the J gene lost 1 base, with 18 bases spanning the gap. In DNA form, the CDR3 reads TGTGCCAGTGAGAGGAGGGGAACGGTAAGCAATCAGCCCCAGCATTTT. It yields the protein CASERRGTVSNQPQHF.

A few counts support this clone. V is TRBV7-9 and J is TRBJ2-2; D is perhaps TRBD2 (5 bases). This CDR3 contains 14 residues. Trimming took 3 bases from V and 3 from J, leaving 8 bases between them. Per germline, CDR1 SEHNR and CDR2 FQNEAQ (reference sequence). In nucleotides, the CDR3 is TGTGCCAGCAGCTTGGACTTCTACACCGGGGAGCTGTTTTTT. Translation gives CASSLDFYTGELFF. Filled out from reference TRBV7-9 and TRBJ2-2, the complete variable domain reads DTGVSQNPRHKITKRGQNVTFRCDPISEHNRLYWYRQTLGQGPEFLTYFQNEAQLEKSRLLSDRFSAERPKGSFSTLEIQRTEQGDSAMYLCASSLDFYTGELFFGEGSRLTVL.

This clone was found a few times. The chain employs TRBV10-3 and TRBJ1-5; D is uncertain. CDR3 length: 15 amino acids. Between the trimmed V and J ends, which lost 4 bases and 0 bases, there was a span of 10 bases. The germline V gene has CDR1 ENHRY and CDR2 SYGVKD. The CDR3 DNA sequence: TGTGCCATCAGTGTGGGAGGGATTAGCAATCAGCCCCAGCATTTT. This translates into CAISVGGISNQPQHF.

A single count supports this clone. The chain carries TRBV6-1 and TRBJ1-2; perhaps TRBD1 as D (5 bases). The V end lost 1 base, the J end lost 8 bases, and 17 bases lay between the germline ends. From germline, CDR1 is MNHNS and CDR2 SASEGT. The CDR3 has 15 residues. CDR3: CASSEGAGYLRGYTF. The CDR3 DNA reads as TGTGCCAGCAGTGAAGGGGCAGGGTATTTGAGAGGCTACACCTTC.

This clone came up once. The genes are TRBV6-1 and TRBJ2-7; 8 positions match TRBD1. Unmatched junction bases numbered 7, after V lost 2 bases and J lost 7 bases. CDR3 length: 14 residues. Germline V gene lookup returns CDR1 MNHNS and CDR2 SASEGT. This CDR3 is CASSETGRGHEQYF. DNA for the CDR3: TGTGCCAGCAGTGAAACGGGCAGGGGGCATGAGCAGTACTTC.

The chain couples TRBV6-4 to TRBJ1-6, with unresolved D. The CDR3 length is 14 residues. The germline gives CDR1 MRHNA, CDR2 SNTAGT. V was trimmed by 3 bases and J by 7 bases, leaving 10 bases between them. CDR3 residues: CASSEVPGNSPLHF. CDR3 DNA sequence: TGTGCCAGCAGTGAAGTACCGGGGAATTCACCCCTCCACTTT.

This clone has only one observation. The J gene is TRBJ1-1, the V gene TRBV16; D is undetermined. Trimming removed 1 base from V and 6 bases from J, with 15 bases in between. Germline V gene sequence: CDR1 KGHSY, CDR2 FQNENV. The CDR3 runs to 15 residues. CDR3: CASSQFTAPQAEAFF. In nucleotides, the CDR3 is TGTGCCAGCAGCCAATTTACGGCCCCCCAGGCTGAAGCTTTCTTT.

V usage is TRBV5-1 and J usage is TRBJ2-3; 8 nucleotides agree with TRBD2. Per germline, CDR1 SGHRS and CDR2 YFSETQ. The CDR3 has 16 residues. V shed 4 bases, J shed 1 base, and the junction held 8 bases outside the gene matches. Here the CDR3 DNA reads TGCGCCAGCAGCAAACTGCGGGGGGAGCGCACAGATACGCAGTATTTT. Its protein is CASSKLRGERTDTQYF.

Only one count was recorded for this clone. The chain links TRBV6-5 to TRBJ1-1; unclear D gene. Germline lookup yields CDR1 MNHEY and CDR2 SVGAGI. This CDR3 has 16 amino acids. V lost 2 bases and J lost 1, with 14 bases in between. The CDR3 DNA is TGTGCCAGCAGTTACGCATTCGCGCGGGCGAACACTGAAGCTTTCTTT. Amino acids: CASSYAFARANTEAFF.

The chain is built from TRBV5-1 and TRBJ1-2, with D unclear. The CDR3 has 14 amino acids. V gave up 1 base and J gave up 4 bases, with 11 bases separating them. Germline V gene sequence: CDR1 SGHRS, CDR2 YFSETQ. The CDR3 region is CASSLSRSGYGYTF. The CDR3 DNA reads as TGCGCCAGCAGCTTGTCCCGGAGCGGCTATGGCTACACCTTC.

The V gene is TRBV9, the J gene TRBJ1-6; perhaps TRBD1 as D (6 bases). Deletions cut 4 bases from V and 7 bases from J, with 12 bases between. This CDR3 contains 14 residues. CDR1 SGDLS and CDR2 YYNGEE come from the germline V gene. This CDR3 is CASSTTGSNSPLHF. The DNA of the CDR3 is TGTGCCAGCAGCACCACAGGGTCAAATTCACCCCTCCACTTT. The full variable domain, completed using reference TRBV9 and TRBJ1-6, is DSGVTQTPKHLITATGQRVTLRCSPRSGDLSVYWYQQSLDQGLQFLIQYYNGEERAKGNILERFSAQQFPDLHSELNLSSLELGDSALYFCASSTTGSNSPLHFGNGTRLTVT.

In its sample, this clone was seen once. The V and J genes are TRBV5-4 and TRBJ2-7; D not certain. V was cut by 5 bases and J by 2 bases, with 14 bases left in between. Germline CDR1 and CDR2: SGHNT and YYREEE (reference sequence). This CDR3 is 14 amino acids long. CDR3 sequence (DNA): TGTGCCAGCAGTTCCCGGCAAACTACCTACGAGCAGTACTTC. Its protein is CASSSRQTTYEQYF.

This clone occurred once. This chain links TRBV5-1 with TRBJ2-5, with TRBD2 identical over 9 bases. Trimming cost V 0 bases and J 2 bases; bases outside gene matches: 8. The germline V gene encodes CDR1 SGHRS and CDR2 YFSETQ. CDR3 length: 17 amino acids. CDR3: CASSLVGGLAGQETQYF. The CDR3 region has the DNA TGCGCCAGCAGCTTGGTGGGAGGGCTAGCGGGGCAAGAGACCCAGTACTTC.

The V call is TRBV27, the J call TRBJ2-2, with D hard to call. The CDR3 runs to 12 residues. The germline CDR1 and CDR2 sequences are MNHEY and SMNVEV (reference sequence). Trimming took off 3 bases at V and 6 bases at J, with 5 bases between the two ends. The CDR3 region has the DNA TGTGCCAGCAGTTTCATCCCCGGGGAGCTGTTTTTT. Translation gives CASSFIPGELFF.

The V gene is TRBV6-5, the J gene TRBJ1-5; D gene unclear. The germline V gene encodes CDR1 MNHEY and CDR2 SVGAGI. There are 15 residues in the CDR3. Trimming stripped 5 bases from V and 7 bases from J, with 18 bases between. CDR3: CASSNTPGSVQPQHF. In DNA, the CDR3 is TGTGCCAGCAGTAATACGCCGGGTTCTGTCCAGCCCCAGCATTTT.

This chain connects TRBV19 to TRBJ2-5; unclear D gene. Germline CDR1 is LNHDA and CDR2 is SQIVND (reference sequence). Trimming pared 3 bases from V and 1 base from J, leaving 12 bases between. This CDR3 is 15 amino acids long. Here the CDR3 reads CASSIRHGVQETQYF. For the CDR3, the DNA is TGTGCCAGTAGTATTCGGCACGGAGTCCAAGAGACCCAGTACTTC. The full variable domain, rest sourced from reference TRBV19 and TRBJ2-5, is DGGITQSPKYLFRKEGQNVTLSCEQNLNHDAMYWYRQDPGQGLRLIYYSQIVNDFQKGDIAEGYSVSREKKESFPLTVTSAQKNPTAFYLCASSIRHGVQETQYFGPGTRLLVL.

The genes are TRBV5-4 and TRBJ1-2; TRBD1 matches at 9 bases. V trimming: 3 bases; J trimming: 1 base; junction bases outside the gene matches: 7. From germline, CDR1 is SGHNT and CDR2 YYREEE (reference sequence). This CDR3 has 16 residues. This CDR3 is CASSSDPGQGNYGYTF. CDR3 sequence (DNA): TGTGCCAGCAGCTCCGACCCGGGACAGGGTAACTATGGCTACACCTTC. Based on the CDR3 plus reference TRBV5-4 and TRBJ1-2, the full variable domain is ETGVTQSPTHLIKTRGQQVTLRCSSQSGHNTVSWYQQALGQGPQFIFQYYREEENGRGNFPPRFSGLQFPNYSSELNVNALELDDSALYLCASSSDPGQGNYGYTFGSGTRLTVV.